Listed here are 17 T cell receptor beta chains from one sample, sequenced in a study of blood T cell repertoires in COVID-19. Some clones are missing from TCRdb's copy, which holds only in-frame ones; the method was immunoSEQ multiplex PCR. In the table there are over 100,000 clones, 86% of which are singletons. Sequenced material: peripheral blood. These receptor sequences come from a man aged 35-49 years with acute or convalescent COVID-19.

CDR3 sequence (DNA): TGTGCCAGTAGTACCCCCACCGGGACAGGGGACGAGCAGTACTTC. It encodes CASSTPTGTGDEQYF. The chain couples TRBV19 to TRBJ2-7, with 10 bases fitting TRBD1. Germline V gives CDR1 LNHDA, CDR2 SQIVND (reference sequence). With 4 bases clipped from V and 5 bases from J, the junction kept 8 bases outside the gene matches. The CDR3 is 15 amino acids.

The chain joins TRBV5-1 to TRBJ1-5, with D uncertain. This CDR3 comprises 13 residues. Trimming stripped 0 bases from V and 4 bases from J, with 5 bases between. Germline V gives CDR1 SGHRS, CDR2 YFSETQ. This CDR3 is CASSLGLNQPQHF. CDR3 in DNA: TGCGCCAGCAGCTTGGGGCTTAATCAGCCCCAGCATTTT.

J is TRBJ2-7 and V is TRBV5-5, with 11 positions matching TRBD2. The trim removed 10 bases at V and 1 base at J, leaving 4 bases unmatched. This CDR3 contains 13 residues. CDR1 is SGHKS, CDR2 YYEKEE, per germline (reference sequence). CDR3 sequence (DNA): TGTGCCTCCCGACTAGCGGGGTCCTACGAGCAGTACTTC. Its translation: CASRLAGSYEQYF. Using reference TRBV5-5 and TRBJ2-7 for the parts outside the CDR3, the full variable domain is DAGVTQSPTHLIKTRGQQVTLRCSPISGHKSVSWYQQVLGQGPQFIFQYYEKEERGRGNFPDRFSARQFPNYSSELNVNALLLGDSALYLCASRLAGSYEQYFGPGTRLTVT.

DNA of the CDR3: TGTGCCAGCAAGACAGGGAGAGACACTGAAGCTTTCTTT. Its translation: CASKTGRDTEAFF. The chain employs TRBV6-5 and TRBJ1-1; 7 nucleotides line up with TRBD1. V was pared by 7 bases and J by 3 bases, with 5 bases of the junction left unmatched. The CDR3 is 13 amino acids. The germline V gene has CDR1 MNHEY and CDR2 SVGAGI.

The chain joins TRBV10-3 to TRBJ1-1; no clear D. Trimming took off 4 bases at V and 2 bases at J, with 14 bases between the two ends. Per germline, CDR1 ENHRY and CDR2 SYGVKD. This CDR3 region has 15 residues. CDR3 DNA sequence: TGTGCCATCAGTGGATCGAGGGTGGCTAACACTGAAGCTTTCTTT. Translation: CAISGSRVANTEAFF.

The J gene is TRBJ2-1, the V gene TRBV7-9; TRBD2 matches 8 bases. Germline V gene data show CDR1 as SEHNR and CDR2 as FQNEAQ (reference sequence). J lost 6 bases, V lost 1 base, and 5 bases had no gene match. CDR3 length: 15 residues. CDR3 in amino acids: CASSLVGTRSNEQFF. The CDR3 DNA follows: TGTGCCAGCAGCTTAGTGGGGACTAGGTCCAATGAGCAGTTCTTC.

V usage is TRBV6-5 and J usage is TRBJ1-1; D is unresolved. CDR3 length equals 13 residues. V shed 6 bases and J shed 0 bases, with 8 bases lying between them. Germline loops: CDR1 MNHEY, CDR2 SVGAGI. The CDR3 DNA sequence: TGTGCCAGCAGCGCCGCAGTGAACACTGAAGCTTTCTTT. It codes for CASSAAVNTEAFF.

The rearrangement uses TRBV4-1 and TRBJ1-2; the D gene is possibly TRBD1 (5 bases). The CDR3 length is 14 residues. CDR1 and CDR2 from the germline V gene are MGHRA and YSYEKL. Trimming cost V 1 base and J 4 bases, with 10 bases left between them. CDR3 loop: CASSQGQGSYGYTF. CDR3 bases: TGCGCCAGCAGCCAAGGGCAGGGCAGCTATGGCTACACCTTC.

This chain connects TRBV6-6 to TRBJ1-4; D remains ambiguous. This CDR3 has 15 residues. The germline CDR1 and CDR2 sequences are MNHNY and SVGAGI (reference sequence). The V gene lost 0 bases and the J gene lost 7 bases, with 12 bases spanning the gap. The CDR3 reads CASSYSGRDGEKLFF. The CDR3 DNA is TGTGCCAGCAGTTACTCCGGGAGGGATGGTGAAAAACTGTTTTTT.

The chain combines TRBV6-4 with TRBJ2-3; TRBD2 might be the D (6 bases). Germline V gene data show CDR1 as MRHNA and CDR2 as SNTAGT. The CDR3 spans 13 residues. Trimming removed 6 bases from V and 3 bases from J, with 10 bases in between. CDR3 loop: CASSPLATDTQYF. The DNA of the CDR3 is TGTGCCAGCAGCCCACTAGCTACAGATACGCAGTATTTT.

This chain joins TRBV9 and TRBJ2-2; D is undetermined. The germline V gene has CDR1 SGDLS and CDR2 YYNGEE. Trimming took off 0 bases at V and 5 bases at J, with 11 bases between the two ends. The CDR3 runs 15 residues. Here the CDR3 reads CASSVEAAATGELFF. The DNA of the CDR3 is TGTGCCAGCAGCGTAGAGGCGGCCGCAACCGGGGAGCTGTTTTTT.

This clone showed up just a few times. Distinct nucleotide sequences in the sample also encode this CDR3. CDR3 nucleotide sequence: TGTGCCAGCAGCCGGGACAGGGACACTGAAGCTTTCTTT. Residues: CASSRDRDTEAFF. This chain joins TRBV6-4 and TRBJ1-1; 9 bases match TRBD1. J gave up 3 bases and V 6 bases, and 2 bases lay outside the gene matches. In germline, CDR1 is MRHNA, CDR2 SNTAGT. The CDR3 consists of 13 residues.

The chain recombines TRBV30 with TRBJ1-1; TRBD1 matches 8 bases. V trimming: 4 bases; J trimming: 6 bases; junction bases outside the gene matches: 13. Germline V gene lookup returns CDR1 GTSNPN and CDR2 SVGIG (reference sequence). The CDR3 has 15 amino acids. The CDR3 loop reads CAWNLGRTGSPEAFF. The CDR3 nucleotides read TGTGCCTGGAACCTAGGGAGGACAGGGAGCCCTGAAGCTTTCTTT. The variable domain in full, with the rest retrieved from reference TRBV30 and TRBJ1-1, is SQTIHQWPATLVQPVGSPLSLECTVEGTSNPNLYWYRQAAGRGLQLLFYSVGIGQISSEVPQNLSASRPQDRQFILSSKKLLLSDSGFYLCAWNLGRTGSPEAFFGQGTRLTVV.

This clone was recorded once. The rearrangement uses TRBV19 and TRBJ1-2; 9 bases align to TRBD1. The V gene's germline CDR1 is LNHDA and CDR2 SQIVND (reference sequence). The trim removed 4 bases at V and 6 bases at J, leaving 9 bases unmatched. The CDR3 has 15 amino acids. CDR3 amino acids: CASSRVTRTGDGYTF. The CDR3 DNA reads as TGTGCCAGTAGTAGAGTTACTCGGACAGGGGATGGCTACACCTTC.

The chain links TRBV5-4 to TRBJ1-4, with no clear D. CDR1 is SGHNT, CDR2 YYREEE, per germline (reference sequence). The CDR3 has 16 residues. Trimming shortened V by 2 bases and J by 5 bases, and 16 bases separated the two germline ends. The CDR3 here is CASSFARGTRNEKLFF. CDR3 nucleotide sequence: TGTGCCAGCAGCTTTGCTCGGGGTACAAGAAATGAAAAACTGTTTTTT.

The chain recombines TRBV5-4 with TRBJ2-1; 9 bases fit TRBD2. CDR3 length: 18 residues. CDR1 and CDR2 (germline): SGHNT, YYREEE (reference sequence). The V segment lost 4 bases and the J segment 4 bases; nucleotides outside the gene matches: 15. CDR3 sequence: CASSKTGTSRRIYNEQFF. The CDR3 coding sequence is TGTGCCAGCAGCAAAACCGGGACTAGCAGGAGGATATACAATGAGCAGTTCTTC.

The sample holds a few counts of this clone. The V call is TRBV10-3, the J call TRBJ1-1, with a tentative D call TRBD1 (6 bases). The germline V and J ends were trimmed by 2 bases and 1 base, with 29 bases remaining between them. This CDR3 region has 21 residues. Germline V gene sequence: CDR1 ENHRY, CDR2 SYGVKD. CDR3 nucleotide sequence: TGTGCCATCAGTGAGGAGGGTTGGCTTGATGGGGGGGCCCGCCAGAACACTGAAGCTTTCTTT. Translating it yields CAISEEGWLDGGARQNTEAFF.